One sample yielded the 25 T cell receptor beta chains listed below, sequenced in a study of CD8 T cells in ankylosing spondylitis. Whole-study findings and limits: Typical of ankylosing spondylitis blood, it appeared, was a TCR beta motif of fewer than ten highly homologous variants.

Via MiXCR, TCRdb re-called the 5' RACE reads, giving one row per CDR3 protein. The data show about 200,000 distinct CDR3 sequences, about 7% seen once. These receptors' antigens are unknown. Source material: blood, either unsorted or a sorted T cell fraction (not recorded which). The receptor set was obtained from a male donor with ankylosing spondylitis.

In its sample, this clonotype was seen many times. The chain is built from TRBV6-1 and TRBJ2-7, with TRBD1 identical over 8 bases. Germline values: CDR1 MNHNS, CDR2 SASEGT. V dropped 6 bases and J dropped 5; count of bases not matched to a gene: 9. This CDR3 contains 14 residues. The CDR3 sequence is CASRRTGMIDEQYF. The CDR3 DNA reads as TGTGCCAGCAGACGGACAGGGATGATCGACGAGCAGTACTTC.

This clonotype has ten or more counts. The V call is TRBV7-9, the J call TRBJ1-5, with no clear D. The CDR3 runs to 13 residues. With 0 bases removed from V and 4 bases from J, the gap between germline ends came to 4 bases. Germline CDR1 SEHNR, CDR2 FQNEAQ (reference sequence). DNA of the CDR3: TGTGCCAGCAGCTTAGCCTCAAATCAGCCCCAGCATTTT. This sequence encodes CASSLASNQPQHF. The whole variable domain, remainder taken from reference TRBV7-9 and TRBJ1-5, is DTGVSQNPRHKITKRGQNVTFRCDPISEHNRLYWYRQTLGQGPEFLTYFQNEAQLEKSRLLSDRFSAERPKGSFSTLEIQRTEQGDSAMYLCASSLASNQPQHFGDGTRLSIL.

This clonotype has ten or more counts. This sequence joins TRBV20-1 and TRBJ2-1; 7 nucleotides match TRBD2. The V gene's germline CDR1 is DFQATT and CDR2 SNEGSKA (reference sequence). The CDR3 extends over 15 amino acids. V dropped 0 bases and J dropped 3; count of bases not matched to a gene: 5. The CDR3 reads CSARDNSGDYNEQFF. The DNA for the CDR3 is TGCAGTGCTAGAGATAACAGCGGGGACTACAATGAGCAGTTCTTC.

Many counts were recorded for this clonotype. The chain recombines TRBV6-2 or TRBV6-3 with TRBJ2-3; maybe TRBD2 (6 bases). The ends were cut back, 0 bases at V and 0 bases at J, with 10 bases in the middle. The CDR3 consists of 16 residues. The germline V gene has CDR1 MNHEY and CDR2 SVGEGT. The chain's CDR3 is CASSYSWRGSTDTQYF. The CDR3 coding sequence is TGTGCCAGCAGTTACTCGTGGCGGGGAAGCACAGATACGCAGTATTTT.

This clonotype appeared many times. The CDR3 bases are TGTGCCAGTACCCCTGGGTCGGGGGACTACGAGCAGTACTTC. Residues: CASTPGSGDYEQYF. The chain is built from TRBV19 and TRBJ2-7; D perhaps matches TRBD2 (6 bases). Germline-derived CDR1 and CDR2 are LNHDA and SQIVND (reference sequence). The CDR3 consists of 14 residues. Trimming shortened V by 7 bases and J by 3 bases, and 16 bases separated the two germline ends.

The J gene is TRBJ2-5, the V gene TRBV7-3; D not resolved. Germline-derived CDR1 and CDR2 are SGHTA and FQGTGA. The CDR3 is 13 amino acids. Trimming removed 0 bases from V and 7 bases from J, with 9 bases in between. The CDR3 region has the DNA TGTGCCAGCAGCTTAACCGGTTCGGGGACCCAGTACTTC. Its translation: CASSLTGSGTQYF.

This clonotype was counted between two and nine times. V and J are TRBV7-2 and TRBJ1-2; perhaps TRBD1 as D (5 bases). Trimming took 3 bases from V and 0 from J, leaving 14 bases between them. This CDR3 comprises 16 residues. Germline CDR1 reads SGHTA; CDR2 reads FQGNSA. The DNA of the CDR3 is TGTGCCAGCAGCTTCCCCGCAGGGTACGCTAACTATGGCTACACCTTC. This codes for CASSFPAGYANYGYTF.

The rearrangement joins TRBV4-1 to TRBJ1-2, with a possible D match to TRBD1 (5 bases). Germline V CDR1 and CDR2: MGHRA, YSYEKL. CDR3 size: 16 residues. Trimming left V 3 bases short and J 6 bases short, with 20 bases between. The CDR3, as DNA: TGCGCCAGCAGCCAGTCCCCCGGGACGGAAAAGGATGGCTACACCTTC. Protein: CASSQSPGTEKDGYTF.

Ten or more counts support this clonotype. The V call is TRBV4-2, the J call TRBJ2-2; no clear D. Germline loops: CDR1 LGHNA, CDR2 YNFKEQ. Trimming pared 0 bases from V and 2 bases from J, leaving 7 bases between. The CDR3 consists of 15 residues. The CDR3 bases are TGTGCCAGCAGCCAAGAGTTCTTAAACACCGGGGAGCTGTTTTTT. This sequence encodes CASSQEFLNTGELFF.

This clonotype was observed many times. The chain has TRBV3-1 and TRBJ2-1; 12 bases line up with TRBD2. Looked up from germline, CDR1 is LGHDT and CDR2 is YNNKEL (reference sequence). Trimming removed 4 bases from V and 6 bases from J; junction bases left unmatched: 7. The CDR3 contains 16 residues. CDR3 protein: CASSPSLAGGLNEQFF. CDR3 nucleotide sequence: TGTGCCAGCAGCCCCTCACTAGCGGGGGGCCTCAATGAGCAGTTCTTC.

This clonotype was detected ten times or more. The chain is built from TRBV29-1 and TRBJ1-2, with D possibly matching TRBD1 (6 bases). V gave up 4 bases and J gave up 2 bases, with 8 bases separating them. The CDR3 spans 12 residues. CDR1 is SQVTM, CDR2 ANQGSEA, per germline. The CDR3: CSVVGANYGYTF. The DNA for the CDR3 is TGCAGCGTTGTGGGGGCCAACTATGGCTACACCTTC.

This clonotype came up many times. Here the CDR3 reads CASNPRGPSGPLGNEQFF. The CDR3 DNA follows: TGTGCCAGCAACCCTCGGGGACCTAGCGGGCCTTTGGGCAATGAGCAGTTCTTC. The V and J genes are TRBV11-2 and TRBJ2-1; 8 nucleotides match TRBD2. The germline V gene encodes CDR1 SGHAT and CDR2 FQNNGV. V gave up 7 bases and J gave up 6 bases; unmatched junction bases: 20. The CDR3 length is 18 residues.

This clonotype has a count of ten or more. CDR3 bases: TGTGCCAGCAGCCCGGGACTACCCACCGGGGAGCTGTTTTTT. Amino acids: CASSPGLPTGELFF. This chain joins TRBV27 and TRBJ2-2; TRBD2 agrees at 7 bases. Trimming removed 6 bases from V and 4 bases from J; junction bases left unmatched: 5. This CDR3 comprises 14 residues. Germline CDR1 is MNHEY and CDR2 is SMNVEV (reference sequence).

This clonotype was counted ten times or more. The chain has TRBV7-9 and TRBJ2-4; D possibly corresponds to TRBD2 (6 bases). Germline-derived CDR1 and CDR2 are SEHNR and FQNEAQ (reference sequence). This CDR3 spans 15 amino acids. The V gene lost 1 base and the J gene lost 6 bases, with 13 bases spanning the gap. The CDR3 reads CASSLVPGDGNIQYF. The CDR3, as DNA: TGTGCCAGCAGCTTAGTGCCGGGGGACGGAAACATTCAGTACTTC.

In this sample, this clonotype turned up many times. The V and J genes are TRBV10-2 and TRBJ2-1, with D hard to call. With 6 bases removed from V and 14 bases from J, the gap between germline ends came to 17 bases. This CDR3 contains 12 residues. The germline gives CDR1 WSHSY, CDR2 SAAADI. CDR3 in DNA: TGCGCCAGCAGCGAATCTCCCCGTTCGGAGTTCTTC. Translating it yields CASSESPRSEFF.

The sample holds many counts of this clonotype. Here the CDR3 DNA reads TGTGCCAGCACCCTCCGGGACTCCTACAATGAGCAGTTCTTC. This codes for CASTLRDSYNEQFF. The chain uses TRBV27 and TRBJ2-1; weak D call: TRBD2 (5 bases). The V end was cut by 7 bases, the J end by 0 bases, with 10 bases between. The CDR3 consists of 14 residues. Germline V CDR1 and CDR2: MNHEY, SMNVEV (reference sequence).

This clonotype was seen ten or more times. V usage is TRBV2 and J usage is TRBJ2-7; tentatively, D is TRBD1 (6 bases). Trimming stripped 4 bases from V and 3 bases from J, with 16 bases between. Germline V CDR1 and CDR2: SNHLY, FYNNEI. There are 15 residues in the CDR3. As DNA, the CDR3 is TGTGCCAGCAGTGTAGGACAGTTCCTCCGCTACGAGCAGTACTTC. It is translated as CASSVGQFLRYEQYF. Full variable domain (missing parts from reference TRBV2 and TRBJ2-7): EPEVTQTPSHQVTQMGQEVILRCVPISNHLYFYWYRQILGQKVEFLVSFYNNEISEKSEIFDDQFSVERPDGSNFTLKIRSTKLEDSAMYFCASSVGQFLRYEQYFGPGTRLTVT.

This clonotype was counted many times. The gene calls are TRBV11-2 and TRBJ2-3; 7 bases match TRBD1. Germline V gives CDR1 SGHAT, CDR2 FQNNGV. CDR3 length equals 19 residues. V lost 7 bases, J lost 2 bases, and 21 bases stayed unmatched. The chain's CDR3 is CASNLPGGIGGWDTDTQYF. The CDR3 nucleotides are TGTGCCAGCAACCTTCCTGGGGGTATAGGGGGCTGGGACACAGATACGCAGTATTTT.

This clonotype has a handful of counts. The chain joins TRBV27 to TRBJ2-6, with D possibly TRBD1 on 6 matching bases. The germline V and J ends were trimmed by 3 bases and 4 bases, with 19 bases remaining between them. This CDR3 contains 18 residues. From germline, CDR1 is MNHEY and CDR2 SMNVEV (reference sequence). The CDR3 sequence is CASSFLDRPASGANVLTF. The CDR3 nucleotides read TGTGCCAGCAGTTTTCTCGACAGGCCGGCCTCAGGGGCCAACGTCCTGACTTTC.

This clonotype was seen at least ten times. The rearrangement links TRBV29-1 to TRBJ2-3; no reliable D call. The CDR3 is 13 amino acids. Trimming removed 0 bases from V and 2 bases from J, with 6 bases in between. Germline V CDR1 and CDR2: SQVTM, ANQGSEA. DNA of the CDR3: TGCAGCGTTGAAGATACAGTCACAGATACGCAGTATTTT. Amino acid sequence: CSVEDTVTDTQYF.

Turning to this clonotype: The junction differs from germline at one of its ends, possibly a read error. This chain connects TRBV7-6 to TRBJ2-5, with D tentatively TRBD2 (6 bases). CDR3 length equals 15 residues. Germline assignment: CDR1 SGHVS and CDR2 FNYEAQ. CDR3: CASSLREAKGETQYF. The CDR3 DNA reads as TGTGCTAGCAGCTTGCGGGAAGCAAAGGGGGAGACCCAGTACTTC.

This clonotype was seen only a few times. The chain links TRBV6-5 to TRBJ2-7, with TRBD2 as a possible D gene (5 bases). CDR1 is MNHEY, CDR2 SVGAGI, per germline. The CDR3 has 12 amino acids. V gave up 5 bases and J gave up 7 bases, with 12 bases separating them. The DNA of the CDR3 is TGTGCCAGCAGTACGACCCCGGGGGAGCAGTACTTC. It translates to CASSTTPGEQYF.

This clonotype was counted between two and nine times. This chain uses TRBV19 with TRBJ2-1, with TRBD2 matching over 7 bases. Germline-derived CDR1 and CDR2 are LNHDA and SQIVND (reference sequence). The CDR3 has 14 amino acids. With V trimmed by 3 bases and J by 6 bases, 5 bases remained unmatched. The CDR3, as DNA: TGTGCCAGTAGTATCTGGGGGGGTAGCAATGAGCAGTTCTTC. It translates to CASSIWGGSNEQFF.

This clonotype showed up many times. The chain recombines TRBV7-2 with TRBJ1-5; 7 positions agree with TRBD1. The CDR3 spans 16 residues. CDR1 SGHTA and CDR2 FQGNSA come from the germline V gene. V shed 2 bases and J 0 bases; nucleotides not matched to a gene: 4. The CDR3 sequence: CASSLMGQSSNQPQHF. Here the CDR3 DNA reads TGTGCCAGCAGCTTAATGGGACAGAGTAGCAATCAGCCCCAGCATTTT.

This clonotype was detected many times. The chain recombines TRBV5-1 with TRBJ2-1, with D hard to call. V lost 0 bases and J lost 0, with 7 bases in between. The CDR3 is 15 residues long. Germline loops: CDR1 SGHRS, CDR2 YFSETQ. The CDR3 nucleotides are TGCGCCAGCAGCTTGGACCACACCTCCTACAATGAGCAGTTCTTC. Protein sequence: CASSLDHTSYNEQFF.